This TCR beta chain originates from a study of beta chain features in type 1 diabetes. This CDR3 has 14 amino acids. Germline loops: CDR1 SQVTM, CDR2 ANQGSEA. V was pared by 7 bases and J by 7 bases, with 13 bases of the junction left unmatched. The entirety of the isolated RNA underwent reverse transcription, so expressed TCRB transcripts were sequenced. TCRdb keeps only in-frame clones here, not all; method: immunoSEQ multiplex PCR. The data contain 810,000 or so clones, roughly 16% of them singletons. This receptor was identified in a woman aged 18-29 years in good health. Sample: naive CD4+ T cells from blood. This rearrangement joins TRBV29-1 to TRBJ2-3, with 8 bases that match TRBD2. The CDR3 DNA reads TGCAGCGCCCCTCTGGGTAGCGGGATTAATACGCAGTATTTT. Translation gives CSAPLGSGINTQYF.